Shown below are 7 T cell receptor beta chains from a single sample sequenced in a study of T cell responses to AZD1222 COVID-19 vaccine. Assay: immunoSEQ multiplex PCR; the TCRdb copy retains only in-frame clones and omits some. The table has 130,000 to 150,000 clones, about 92% seen once. Sequences were derived from peripheral blood, sampled on day 0 of AZD1222 vaccination. The receptors here all came from an adult in good health.

This clone was counted once. The rearrangement joins TRBV5-1 to TRBJ1-1; D unresolved. Trimming took 0 bases from V and 5 from J, leaving 8 bases between them. This CDR3 has 13 residues. CDR1 and CDR2 from the germline V gene are SGHRS and YFSETQ. The CDR3 DNA reads as TGCGCCAGCAGCTTGGCTGGGCGGACTGAAGCTTTCTTT. Protein sequence: CASSLAGRTEAFF.

A single count supports this clone. The chain recombines TRBV7-9 with TRBJ2-5; D is undetermined. This CDR3 is 11 amino acids long. V was trimmed by 11 bases and J by 2 bases, leaving 9 bases between them. CDR1 is SEHNR and CDR2 is FQNEAQ in the germline V gene (reference sequence). The chain's CDR3 is CALEAQETQYF. CDR3 DNA sequence: TGTGCCCTAGAGGCGCAAGAGACCCAGTACTTC. The full variable domain, its missing parts supplied by reference TRBV7-9 and TRBJ2-5, is DTGVSQNPRHKITKRGQNVTFRCDPISEHNRLYWYRQTLGQGPEFLTYFQNEAQLEKSRLLSDRFSAERPKGSFSTLEIQRTEQGDSAMYLCALEAQETQYFGPGTRLLVL.

The V gene is TRBV27, the J gene TRBJ1-1; D gene ambiguous. Trimming removed 4 bases from V and 1 base from J, with 7 bases in between. The CDR3 is 13 amino acids. Per germline, CDR1 MNHEY and CDR2 SMNVEV (reference sequence). The CDR3 reads CASSSSGNTEAFF. CDR3 sequence (DNA): TGTGCCAGCAGTTCCTCAGGGAACACTGAAGCTTTCTTT.

The genes are TRBV6-5 and TRBJ2-3; 7 bases fit TRBD2. The CDR3 covers 14 residues. J lost 4 bases, V lost 2 bases, and 3 bases had no gene match. Germline assignment: CDR1 MNHEY and CDR2 SVGAGI. CDR3 residues: CASSYPGGADTQYF. The DNA of the CDR3 is TGTGCCAGCAGTTACCCGGGGGGAGCAGATACGCAGTATTTT.

This clone was detected once. The chain recombines TRBV2 with TRBJ1-5, with D possibly matching TRBD1 (5 bases). There are 18 residues in the CDR3. Germline lookup yields CDR1 SNHLY and CDR2 FYNNEI. V lost 5 bases, J lost 0 bases, and 20 bases lay in between. This chain's CDR3 is CASSPGRSSPGSNQPQHF. In nucleotides, the CDR3 is TGTGCCAGCAGTCCGGGACGGAGCAGTCCGGGTAGCAATCAGCCCCAGCATTTT.

CDR3 protein: CASRLTKGKADTQYF. The DNA of the CDR3 is TGTGCCAGCAGGCTTACTAAGGGAAAGGCAGATACGCAGTATTTT. The genes are TRBV7-9 and TRBJ2-3, with unresolved D. The V end was cut by 6 bases, the J end by 4 bases, with 17 bases between. The CDR3 consists of 15 residues. Germline V CDR1 and CDR2: SEHNR, FQNEAQ (reference sequence).

This chain links TRBV5-1 with TRBJ1-1; 10 bases align to TRBD1. There are 17 residues in the CDR3. The junction had 5 bases not matched to a gene; V was cut back by 0 bases and J by 0 bases. Germline CDR1 reads SGHRS; CDR2 reads YFSETQ. The CDR3 loop reads CASSLGGTGAMNTEAFF. The DNA for the CDR3 is TGCGCCAGCAGCTTGGGCGGGACAGGGGCCATGAACACTGAAGCTTTCTTT.